What follows are 14 T cell receptor beta chains derived from one specimen sequenced in a study of shared clonotypes between healthy human individuals. Generated by immunoSEQ multiplex PCR, the TCRdb table keeps only in-frame clones and is missing some. In the table there are roughly 1 million clones, around 76% of which are singletons. Source material: memory CD4+ T cells sorted from blood. As to subset: CD45RA-negative fraction. Receptor source: a man aged 18-30 years in good health.

The chain has TRBV6-5 and TRBJ1-2, with D uncertain. There are 14 residues in the CDR3. The germline CDR1 and CDR2 sequences are MNHEY and SVGAGI. Trimming pared 7 bases from V and 4 bases from J, leaving 16 bases between. The CDR3 sequence: CASKKTDGPYGYTF. The CDR3 DNA reads TGTGCCAGCAAGAAAACCGACGGACCCTATGGCTACACCTTC.

This chain uses TRBV6-5 with TRBJ2-7; unclear D gene. The CDR3 covers 15 residues. CDR1 is MNHEY, CDR2 SVGAGI, per germline. The V and J ends lost 0 bases and 2 bases respectively, with 11 bases between them. The CDR3, as DNA: TGTGCCAGCAGTTACTCTCGCGGCGGCACCTACGAGCAGTACTTC. Its protein is CASSYSRGGTYEQYF.

About this clone: Other DNA sequences in the sample encode the same CDR3. The V and J genes are TRBV9 and TRBJ2-6; D not certain. Germline CDR1 is SGDLS and CDR2 is YYNGEE. Trimming stripped 2 bases from V and 3 bases from J, with 6 bases between. This CDR3 has 14 residues. CDR3 in amino acids: CASSVESGANVLTF. CDR3 coding DNA: TGTGCCAGCAGCGTGGAAAGTGGGGCCAACGTCCTGACTTTC. The variable domain in full, completed from reference TRBV9 and TRBJ2-6, reads DSGVTQTPKHLITATGQRVTLRCSPRSGDLSVYWYQQSLDQGLQFLIQYYNGEERAKGNILERFSAQQFPDLHSELNLSSLELGDSALYFCASSVESGANVLTFGAGSRLTVL.

This chain joins TRBV5-8 and TRBJ2-3; D remains unclear. This CDR3 is built from 13 residues. The V end lost 2 bases, the J end lost 2 bases, and 6 bases lay between the germline ends. Germline loops: CDR1 SGHTS, CDR2 YDEGEE. The CDR3 DNA reads TGTGCCAGCAGCTTCACGGACACAGATACGCAGTATTTT. Its translation is CASSFTDTDTQYF. The full variable domain, completed using reference TRBV5-8 and TRBJ2-3, is EAGVTQSPTHLIKTRGQQATLRCSPISGHTSVYWYQQALGLGLQFLLWYDEGEERNRGNFPPRFSGRQFPNYSSELNVNALELEDSALYLCASSFTDTDTQYFGPGTRLTVL.

The chain carries TRBV28 and TRBJ1-4, with 11 bases that match TRBD1. The CDR3 sequence is 16 residues long. The V and J ends lost 3 bases and 8 bases, in that order; junction bases with no gene match: 8. CDR1 and CDR2 from the germline V gene are MDHEN and SYDVKM. DNA for the CDR3: TGTGCCAGCAGTTTGACCTGGACAGGGGGCGCGGAAAAACTGTTTTTT. This sequence encodes CASSLTWTGGAEKLFF.

Concerning this clone: Additional DNA sequences in this sample encode the identical CDR3. The V call is TRBV5-1, the J call TRBJ2-7, with 11 bases fitting TRBD2. Per the germline V gene, CDR1 is SGHRS and CDR2 is YFSETQ. Trimming at V came to 0 bases and at J to 2 bases, leaving 4 bases not matched to a gene. The CDR3 is 16 residues long. CDR3: CASSLGGTSGTYEQYF. In DNA form, the CDR3 reads TGCGCCAGCAGCTTGGGAGGGACTAGCGGAACCTACGAGCAGTACTTC.

The rearrangement uses TRBV6-6 and TRBJ2-3, with TRBD1 matching 8 bases. Germline values: CDR1 MNHNY, CDR2 SVGAGI (reference sequence). The trim removed 2 bases at V and 5 bases at J, leaving 9 bases unmatched. This CDR3 comprises 16 residues. The CDR3 region has the DNA TGTGCCAGCAGTTACGATGCAGGGGGCTCTATAGATACGCAGTATTTT. Its protein is CASSYDAGGSIDTQYF.

Only a few counts were recorded for this clone. Other nucleotide sequences from this sample produce the same CDR3. V is TRBV5-1 and J is TRBJ1-2; unclear D gene. The CDR3 covers 14 residues. CDR1 and CDR2 from the germline V gene are SGHRS and YFSETQ. V lost 0 bases to trimming and J lost 2 bases, with 8 bases between them. The CDR3 sequence: CASSLVPGNYGYTF. The CDR3 DNA sequence: TGCGCCAGCAGCTTGGTCCCGGGAAACTATGGCTACACCTTC.

V and J are TRBV11-2 and TRBJ2-5, with D unclear. V dropped 1 base and J dropped 3 bases, with 12 bases sitting between them. This CDR3 has 15 residues. Germline CDR1 is SGHAT and CDR2 is FQNNGV. DNA for the CDR3: TGTGCCAGCAGCTTAGGTTTAAGGTTGGAAGAGACCCAGTACTTC. Encoded protein: CASSLGLRLEETQYF.

This clone is a singleton in its sample. The CDR3 region is CASSRQEGNSPLHF. DNA for the CDR3: TGTGCCAGCAGCAGACAGGAGGGCAATTCACCCCTCCACTTT. The chain joins TRBV7-9 to TRBJ1-6, with a tentative D call TRBD1 (6 bases). V was cut by 5 bases and J by 7 bases, with 12 bases left in between. From germline, CDR1 is SEHNR and CDR2 FQNEAQ (reference sequence). CDR3 length: 14 amino acids.

The chain employs TRBV6-6 and TRBJ1-4; 7 bases are a match to TRBD1. The V segment lost 6 bases and the J segment 6 bases; nucleotides outside the gene matches: 7. CDR1 is MNHNY and CDR2 is SVGAGI in the germline V gene (reference sequence). The CDR3 is 14 amino acids. Written as DNA, the CDR3 is TGTGCCAGCAGCCGTGACAGGGTAGATGAAAAACTGTTTTTT. Amino acid sequence: CASSRDRVDEKLFF.

There are a few counts of this clone. This chain links TRBV18 with TRBJ1-3, with 8 nucleotides matching TRBD1. Germline V gene sequence: CDR1 KGHSH, CDR2 LQKENI. This CDR3 region has 17 residues. V was clipped by 5 bases and J by 0 bases; unmatched bases: 9. CDR3 amino acids: CASSTRQGQVSGNTIYF. CDR3 DNA sequence: TGTGCCAGCTCAACTCGCCAGGGACAGGTCTCTGGAAACACCATATATTTT.

The rearrangement uses TRBV6-5 and TRBJ1-2; D gene unclear. The germline V and J ends were trimmed by 0 bases and 8 bases, with 10 bases remaining between them. From germline, CDR1 is MNHEY and CDR2 SVGAGI. The CDR3 totals 13 residues. This chain's CDR3 is CASSYSGRPGYTF. In DNA form, the CDR3 reads TGTGCCAGCAGTTACTCGGGCAGGCCCGGCTACACCTTC.

The chain carries TRBV6-6 and TRBJ2-7; 7 bases fit TRBD1. The V and J ends lost 6 bases and 7 bases, in that order; junction bases with no gene match: 12. There are 14 residues in the CDR3. Germline V gene data show CDR1 as MNHNY and CDR2 as SVGAGI (reference sequence). The chain's CDR3 is CASSPMPGGTEQYF. The CDR3 DNA reads as TGTGCCAGCAGCCCCATGCCAGGGGGAACAGAGCAGTACTTC.